The clone carrying this TCR beta chain came up a few times. Germline V gene data show CDR1 as LGHNT and CDR2 as FRNRAP. CDR3 length: 17 amino acids. V shed 0 bases and J 2 bases; nucleotides not matched to a gene: 4. This specimen comes from a study of T-cell reconstitution after alpha-beta-depleted transplantation in children. Unique molecular identifiers featured in how the TCRbeta library was prepared. In TCRdb, the PCR reads were re-called with MiXCR into one record per CDR3 protein. The sample carries 250,000 to 300,000 distinct CDR3 sequences, around 9.6% recorded once. This specimen consisted of PBMCs from the stem cell graft donor, obtained from the stem cell graft. The TCR originated in a human donor who donated a stem cell graft to a child with SCID. V and J are TRBV12-5 and TRBJ2-5, with 12 bases that match TRBD2. In nucleotides, the CDR3 is TGTGCTAGTGGTTTGGTAGTTGGGACTAGCGGGCAAGAGACCCAGTACTTC. Its protein is CASGLVVGTSGQETQYF.